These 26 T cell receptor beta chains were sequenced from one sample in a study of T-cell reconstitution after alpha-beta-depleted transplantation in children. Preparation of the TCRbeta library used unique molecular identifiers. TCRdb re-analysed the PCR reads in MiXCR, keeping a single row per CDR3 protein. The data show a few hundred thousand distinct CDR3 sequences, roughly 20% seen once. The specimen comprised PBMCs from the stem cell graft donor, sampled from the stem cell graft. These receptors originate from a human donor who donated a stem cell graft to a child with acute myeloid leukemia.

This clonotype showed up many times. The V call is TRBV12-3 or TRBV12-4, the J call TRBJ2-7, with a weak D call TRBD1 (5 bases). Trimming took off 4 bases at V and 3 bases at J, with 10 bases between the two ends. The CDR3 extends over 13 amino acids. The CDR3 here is CASSWGLFYEQYF. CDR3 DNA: TGTGCCAGCAGTTGGGGCCTATTCTACGAGCAGTACTTC.

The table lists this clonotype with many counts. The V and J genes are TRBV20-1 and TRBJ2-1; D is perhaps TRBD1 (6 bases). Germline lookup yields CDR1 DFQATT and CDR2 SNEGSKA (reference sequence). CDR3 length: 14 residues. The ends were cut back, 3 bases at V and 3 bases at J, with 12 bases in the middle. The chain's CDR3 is CSARGEGDYNEQFF. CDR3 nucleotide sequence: TGCAGTGCTAGGGGCGAGGGGGACTACAATGAGCAGTTCTTC.

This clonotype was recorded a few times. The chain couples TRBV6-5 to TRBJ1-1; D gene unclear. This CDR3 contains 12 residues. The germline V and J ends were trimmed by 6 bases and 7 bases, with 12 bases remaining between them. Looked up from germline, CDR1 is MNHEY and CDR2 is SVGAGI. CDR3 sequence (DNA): TGTGCCAGCAGGACCTCGGGGTATGAAGCTTTCTTT. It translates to CASRTSGYEAFF.

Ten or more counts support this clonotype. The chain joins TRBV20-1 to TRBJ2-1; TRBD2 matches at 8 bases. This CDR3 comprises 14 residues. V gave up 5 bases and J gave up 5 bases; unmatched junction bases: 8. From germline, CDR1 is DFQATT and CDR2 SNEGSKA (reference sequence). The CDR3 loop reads CSAVTGTRNNEQFF. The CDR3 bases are TGCAGTGCTGTAACCGGGACTAGGAACAATGAGCAGTTCTTC.

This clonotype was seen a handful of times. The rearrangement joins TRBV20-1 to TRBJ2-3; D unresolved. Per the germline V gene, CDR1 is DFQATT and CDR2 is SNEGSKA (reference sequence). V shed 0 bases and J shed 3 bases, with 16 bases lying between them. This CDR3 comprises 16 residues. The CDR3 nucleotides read TGCAGTGCTAGAGATCAGTATAACCAAAAGACAGATACGCAGTATTTT. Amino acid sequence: CSARDQYNQKTDTQYF.

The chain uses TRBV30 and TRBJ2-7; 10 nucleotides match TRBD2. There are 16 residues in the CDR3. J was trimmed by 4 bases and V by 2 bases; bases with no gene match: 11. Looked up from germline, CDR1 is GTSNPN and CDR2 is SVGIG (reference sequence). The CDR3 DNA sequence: TGTGCCTGGAGTAGGATAGGGACTAGCGTGGTTTACGAGCAGTACTTC. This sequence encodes CAWSRIGTSVVYEQYF.

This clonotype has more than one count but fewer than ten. CDR3 nucleotide sequence: TGTGCCAGCAGTCTAGGATGGGGGAGCGACAATGAGCAGTTCTTC. Translation: CASSLGWGSDNEQFF. This chain links TRBV12-3 or TRBV12-4 with TRBJ2-1, with D possibly being TRBD1 or TRBD2 (5 bases each). The CDR3 is 15 residues long. Trimming took 5 bases from V and 5 from J, leaving 16 bases between them.

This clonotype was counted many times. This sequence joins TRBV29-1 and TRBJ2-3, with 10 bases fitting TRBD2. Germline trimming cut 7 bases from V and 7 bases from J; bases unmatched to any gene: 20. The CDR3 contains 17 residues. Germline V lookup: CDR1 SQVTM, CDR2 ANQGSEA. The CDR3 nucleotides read TGCAGCGCCGTGGTCCTAGCGGGAGAGAGAGGGTATTATACGCAGTATTTT. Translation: CSAVVLAGERGYYTQYF.

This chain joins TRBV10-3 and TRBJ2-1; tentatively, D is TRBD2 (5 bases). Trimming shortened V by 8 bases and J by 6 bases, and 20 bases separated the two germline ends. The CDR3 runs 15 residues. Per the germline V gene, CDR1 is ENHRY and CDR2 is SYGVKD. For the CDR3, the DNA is TGTGCCATCCGGGAAAGGGAGACGAAAGGCAATGAGCAGTTCTTC. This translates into CAIRERETKGNEQFF.

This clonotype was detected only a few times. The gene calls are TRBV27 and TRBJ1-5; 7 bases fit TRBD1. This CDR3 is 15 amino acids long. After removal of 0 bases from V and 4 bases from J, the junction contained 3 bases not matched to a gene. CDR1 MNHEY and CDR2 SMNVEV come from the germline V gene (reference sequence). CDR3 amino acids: CASSLSTTGNQPQHF. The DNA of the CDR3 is TGTGCCAGCAGTTTATCGACGACAGGGAATCAGCCCCAGCATTTT.

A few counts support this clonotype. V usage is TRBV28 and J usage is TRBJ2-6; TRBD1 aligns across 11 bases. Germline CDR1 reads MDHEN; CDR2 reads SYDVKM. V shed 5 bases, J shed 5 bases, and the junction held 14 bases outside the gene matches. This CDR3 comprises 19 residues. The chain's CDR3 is CASSPMGQGVVVWANVLTF. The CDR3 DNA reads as TGTGCCAGCAGTCCGATGGGACAGGGGGTGGTAGTTTGGGCCAACGTCCTGACTTTC.

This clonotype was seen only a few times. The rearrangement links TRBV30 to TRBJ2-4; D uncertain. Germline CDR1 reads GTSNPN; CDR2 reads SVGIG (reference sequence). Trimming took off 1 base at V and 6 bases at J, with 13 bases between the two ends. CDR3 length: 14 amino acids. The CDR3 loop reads CAWSGQTGGNIQYF. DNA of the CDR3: TGTGCCTGGAGTGGTCAGACGGGCGGAAACATTCAGTACTTC.

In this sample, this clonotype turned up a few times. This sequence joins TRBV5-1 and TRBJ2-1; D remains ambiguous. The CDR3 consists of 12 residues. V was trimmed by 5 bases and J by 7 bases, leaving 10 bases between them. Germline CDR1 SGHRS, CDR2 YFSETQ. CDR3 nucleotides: TGCGCCAGCAGGAGCCCCTCTAATGAGCAGTTCTTC. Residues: CASRSPSNEQFF. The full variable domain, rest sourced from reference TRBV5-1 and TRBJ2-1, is KAGVTQTPRYLIKTRGQQVTLSCSPISGHRSVSWYQQTPGQGLQFLFEYFSETQRNKGNFPGRFSGRQFSNSRSEMNVSTLELGDSALYLCASRSPSNEQFFGPGTRLTVL.

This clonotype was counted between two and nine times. The CDR3 protein is CSALGPIQYF. CDR3 DNA: TGCAGTGCTCTTGGGCCAATTCAGTACTTC. V is TRBV20-1 and J is TRBJ2-4; D gene ambiguous. The CDR3 loop spans 10 amino acids. Germline lookup yields CDR1 DFQATT and CDR2 SNEGSKA (reference sequence). V was clipped by 5 bases and J by 10 bases, with 9 bases between them.

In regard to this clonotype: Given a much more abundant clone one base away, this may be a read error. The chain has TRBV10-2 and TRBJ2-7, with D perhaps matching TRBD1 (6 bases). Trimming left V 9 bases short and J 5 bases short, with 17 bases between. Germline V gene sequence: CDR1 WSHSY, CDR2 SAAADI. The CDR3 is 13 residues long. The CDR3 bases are TGCGCCAGTAGGACAGAGACACCGGACGAGCAGTACTTC. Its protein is CASRTETPDEQYF.

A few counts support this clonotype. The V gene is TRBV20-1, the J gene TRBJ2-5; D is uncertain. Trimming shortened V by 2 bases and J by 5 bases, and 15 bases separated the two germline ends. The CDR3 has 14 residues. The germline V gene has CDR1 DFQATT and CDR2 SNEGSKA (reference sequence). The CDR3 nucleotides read TGCAGTGCTAGAAACAGTCTCGCCCGGGAGACCCAGTACTTC. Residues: CSARNSLARETQYF.

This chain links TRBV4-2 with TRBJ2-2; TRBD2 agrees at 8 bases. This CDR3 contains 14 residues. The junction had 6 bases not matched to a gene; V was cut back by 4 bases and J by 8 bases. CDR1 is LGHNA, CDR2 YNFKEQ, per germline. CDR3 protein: CASSPRGGGGELFF. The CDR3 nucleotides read TGTGCCAGCAGCCCCCGGGGGGGCGGGGGGGAGCTGTTTTTT.

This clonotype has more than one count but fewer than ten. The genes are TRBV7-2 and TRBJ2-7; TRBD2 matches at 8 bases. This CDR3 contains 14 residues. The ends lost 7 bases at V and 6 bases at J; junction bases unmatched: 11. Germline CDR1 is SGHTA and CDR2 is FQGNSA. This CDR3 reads CASTTPGTRSEQYF. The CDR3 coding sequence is TGTGCCAGCACCACCCCCGGGACTAGAAGCGAGCAGTACTTC. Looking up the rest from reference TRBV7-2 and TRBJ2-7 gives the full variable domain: GAGVSQSPSNKVTEKGKDVELRCDPISGHTALYWYRQSLGQGLEFLIYFQGNSAPDKSGLPSDRFSAERTGGSVSTLTIQRTQQEDSAVYLCASTTPGTRSEQYFGPGTRLTVT.

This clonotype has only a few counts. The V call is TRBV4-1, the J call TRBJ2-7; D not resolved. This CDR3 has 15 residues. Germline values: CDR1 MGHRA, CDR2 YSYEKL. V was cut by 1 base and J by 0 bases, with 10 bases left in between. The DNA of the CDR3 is TGCGCCAGCAGCCAAGTAACCTACAGCTCCTACGAGCAGTACTTC. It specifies CASSQVTYSSYEQYF.

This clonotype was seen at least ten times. The CDR3: CASSNSGANVLTF. DNA of the CDR3: TGTGCCAGCAGCAACTCTGGGGCCAACGTCCTGACTTTC. V usage is TRBV6-6 and J usage is TRBJ2-6, with unresolved D. The CDR3 consists of 13 residues. V gave up 6 bases and J gave up 0 bases, with 3 bases separating them. Germline CDR1 is MNHNY and CDR2 is SVGAGI (reference sequence).

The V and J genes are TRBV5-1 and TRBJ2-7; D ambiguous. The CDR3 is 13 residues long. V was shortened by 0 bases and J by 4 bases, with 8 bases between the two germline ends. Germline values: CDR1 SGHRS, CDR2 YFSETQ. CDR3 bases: TGCGCCAGCAGCTTGGGCGGTAAATACGAGCAGTACTTC. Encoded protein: CASSLGGKYEQYF.

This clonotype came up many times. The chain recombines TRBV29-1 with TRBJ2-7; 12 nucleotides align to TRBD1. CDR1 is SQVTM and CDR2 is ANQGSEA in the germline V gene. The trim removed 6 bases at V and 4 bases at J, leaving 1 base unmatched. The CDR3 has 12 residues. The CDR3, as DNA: TGCAGCGTGGGACAGGGGGCGTACGAGCAGTACTTC. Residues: CSVGQGAYEQYF.

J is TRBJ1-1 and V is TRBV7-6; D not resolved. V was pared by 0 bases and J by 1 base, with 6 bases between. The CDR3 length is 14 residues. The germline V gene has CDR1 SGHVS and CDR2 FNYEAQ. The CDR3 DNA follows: TGTGCCAGCAGCTTAGCTGGGGAGAACACTGAAGCTTTCTTT. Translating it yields CASSLAGENTEAFF.

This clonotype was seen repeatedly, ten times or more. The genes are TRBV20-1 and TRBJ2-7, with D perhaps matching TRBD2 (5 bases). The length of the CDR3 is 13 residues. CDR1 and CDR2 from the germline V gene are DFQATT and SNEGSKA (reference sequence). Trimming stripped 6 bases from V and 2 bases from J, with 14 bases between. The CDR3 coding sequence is TGCAGTGCCCCCAGGACGGGAACCTACGAGCAGTACTTC. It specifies CSAPRTGTYEQYF.

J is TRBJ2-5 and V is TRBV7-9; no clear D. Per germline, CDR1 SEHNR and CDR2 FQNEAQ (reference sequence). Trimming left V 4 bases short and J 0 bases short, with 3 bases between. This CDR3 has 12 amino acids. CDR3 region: CASSSNQETQYF. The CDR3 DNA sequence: TGTGCCAGCAGCTCAAACCAAGAGACCCAGTACTTC.

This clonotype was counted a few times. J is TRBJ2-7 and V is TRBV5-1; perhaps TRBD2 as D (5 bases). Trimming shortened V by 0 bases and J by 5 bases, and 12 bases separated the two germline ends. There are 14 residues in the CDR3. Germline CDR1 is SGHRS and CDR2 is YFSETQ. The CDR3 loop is CASSLVSDPDEQYF. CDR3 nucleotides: TGCGCCAGCAGCTTGGTTAGCGACCCAGACGAGCAGTACTTC.